Listed here are 7 T cell receptor beta chains from one sample, sequenced in a study of Ad26.COV2.S vaccination and SARS-CoV-2 variants. Treatment noted: around 19 received Ad26.COV2.S at low or high dose, single or two shots; 5 received placebo; per-sample allocation not given. The samples date from day 63 after the first vaccine or placebo injection. Using immunoSEQ multiplex PCR, the repertoire was profiled, and TCRdb retains in-frame clones only, with some absent. The sample gives about 470,000 clones, roughly 88% of which show up once; roughly 4.3% is in the top ten. Here the sequenced sample was peripheral blood, taken in a trial of Ad26.COV2.S vaccine versus placebo. The receptors stem from a person between 18 and 60 years old who received the Ad26.COV2.S COVID-19 vaccine or a placebo.

The chain joins TRBV9 to TRBJ1-3; 10 bases align to TRBD1. Germline V gene data show CDR1 as SGDLS and CDR2 as YYNGEE. The V and J ends lost 1 base and 2 bases, in that order; junction bases with no gene match: 6. This CDR3 is 17 amino acids long. This chain's CDR3 is CASSVQTGGTAGNTIYF. The CDR3 nucleotides are TGTGCCAGCAGCGTACAGACAGGGGGCACAGCTGGAAACACCATATATTTT.

The rearrangement uses TRBV15 and TRBJ2-3, with D unresolved. CDR3 length equals 11 residues. Trimming shortened V by 6 bases and J by 10 bases, and 11 bases separated the two germline ends. CDR1 LNHNV and CDR2 YYDKDF come from the germline V gene (reference sequence). The CDR3 sequence is CATSAGRAQYF. The CDR3 DNA reads as TGTGCCACCAGTGCCGGTCGCGCGCAGTATTTT.

CDR3 residues: CATSRDLEQGAGTQYF. The CDR3 coding sequence is TGTGCCACCAGCAGAGATCTAGAACAGGGGGCCGGGACTCAGTACTTC. V usage is TRBV15 and J usage is TRBJ2-4; TRBD1 aligns across 9 bases. The CDR3 runs to 16 residues. Germline V gene data show CDR1 as LNHNV and CDR2 as YYDKDF (reference sequence). Losses at the gene ends were 0 bases for V and 12 bases for J; bases not matched to a gene: 12.

The CDR3 DNA follows: TGTGCCAGCAGTTTATCCCCCCCGAATGAGCAGTTCTTC. Protein: CASSLSPPNEQFF. The rearrangement links TRBV27 to TRBJ2-1; no clear D. Looked up from germline, CDR1 is MNHEY and CDR2 is SMNVEV (reference sequence). V was trimmed by 0 bases and J by 7 bases, leaving 7 bases between them. The CDR3 consists of 13 residues.

The J gene is TRBJ1-1, the V gene TRBV27; no clear D. CDR1 is MNHEY and CDR2 is SMNVEV in the germline V gene (reference sequence). The V end lost 7 bases, the J end lost 1 base, and 16 bases lay between the germline ends. This CDR3 is 15 amino acids long. Here the CDR3 reads CASKLKAGRNTEAFF. CDR3 DNA sequence: TGTGCCAGCAAGTTAAAGGCAGGCCGGAACACTGAAGCTTTCTTT.

This chain links TRBV18 with TRBJ2-1; possibly TRBD2 for D (6 bases). CDR1 is KGHSH and CDR2 is LQKENI in the germline V gene. This CDR3 region has 14 residues. V was trimmed by 3 bases and J by 3 bases, leaving 9 bases between them. The CDR3 here is CASSPSGYYNEQFF. For the CDR3, the DNA is TGTGCCAGCTCACCTAGCGGTTACTACAATGAGCAGTTCTTC.

DNA for the CDR3: TGCGCCAGCAGCCACACTAGCGGGAGCGAGACCCAGTACTTC. Its translation is CASSHTSGSETQYF. The V call is TRBV4-1, the J call TRBJ2-5; 11 bases line up with TRBD2. The CDR3 length is 14 residues. In germline, CDR1 is MGHRA, CDR2 YSYEKL. With V trimmed by 3 bases and J by 5 bases, 2 bases remained unmatched.